This T cell receptor beta chain is from a study of Ad26.COV2.S vaccination and SARS-CoV-2 variants. About the research overall: Donor got 5x10^10 or 1x10^11 viral particles of Ad26.COV2.S.

Clones were read by immunoSEQ multiplex PCR, and TCRdb kept only the in-frame ones, dropping some. The sample records hundreds of thousands of clones, about 90% being singletons. Specified treatment: about 20 received Ad26.COV2.S at low or high dose, single or two shots; several received placebo; per-sample allocation not given. Samples were taken on day 63 after the first vaccine or placebo injection. CDR1 and CDR2 (germline): SGHTA, FQGNSA. J lost 2 bases, V lost 1 base, and 6 bases had no gene match. The CDR3 totals 16 residues. The chain carries TRBV7-2 and TRBJ1-1; 8 positions match TRBD1. The material sequenced was peripheral blood, taken in a trial of Ad26.COV2.S vaccine versus placebo. The clonotype originates from a person aged 18 to 65 who received the Ad26.COV2.S COVID-19 vaccine or a placebo. The CDR3 DNA sequence: TGTGCCAGCAGCTTAGGGGCAGACAGGGGAAACACTGAAGCTTTCTTT. Protein: CASSLGADRGNTEAFF.